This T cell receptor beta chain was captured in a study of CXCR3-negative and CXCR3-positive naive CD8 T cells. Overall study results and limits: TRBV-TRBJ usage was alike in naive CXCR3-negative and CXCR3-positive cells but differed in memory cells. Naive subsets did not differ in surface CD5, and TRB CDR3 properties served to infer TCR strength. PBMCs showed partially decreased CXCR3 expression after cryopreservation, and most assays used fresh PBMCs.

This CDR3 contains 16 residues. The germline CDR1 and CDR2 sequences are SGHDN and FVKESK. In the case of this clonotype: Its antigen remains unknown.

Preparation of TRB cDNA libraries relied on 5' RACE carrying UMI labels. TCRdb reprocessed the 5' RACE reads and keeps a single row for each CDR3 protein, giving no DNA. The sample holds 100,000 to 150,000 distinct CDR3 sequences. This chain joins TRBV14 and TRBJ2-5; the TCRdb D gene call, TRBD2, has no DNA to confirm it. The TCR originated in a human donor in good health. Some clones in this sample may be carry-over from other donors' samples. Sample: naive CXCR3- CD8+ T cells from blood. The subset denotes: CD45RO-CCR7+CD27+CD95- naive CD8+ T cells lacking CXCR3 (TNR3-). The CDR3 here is CASSQDWLAGEETQYF.